The entry below gives a single T cell receptor beta chain sequence along with its context. The method was immunoSEQ multiplex PCR; TCRdb's version includes in-frame clones alone and lacks a portion of them. The table has a few hundred thousand clones, roughly 94% seen once. The sample comes from a study of shared T cell receptors in the human thymus. After removal of 2 bases from V and 1 base from J, the junction contained 8 bases not matched to a gene. The CDR3 contains 17 residues. CDR1 and CDR2 from the germline V gene are KGHSH and LQKENI. V usage is TRBV18 and J usage is TRBJ2-1; 7 bases are a match to TRBD2. The sequencing input was thymocytes. The source is a human donor. This CDR3 reads CASSPRALADSYNEQFF. The CDR3 nucleotides are TGTGCCAGCTCACCAAGGGCCCTAGCGGATTCCTACAATGAGCAGTTCTTC. Based on the CDR3 plus reference TRBV18 and TRBJ2-1, the full variable domain is NAGVMQNPRHLVRRRGQEARLRCSPMKGHSHVYWYRQLPEEGLKFMVYLQKENIIDESGMPKERFSAEFPKEGPSILRIQQVVRGDSAAYFCASSPRALADSYNEQFFGPGTRLTVL.